The clone carrying this TCR beta chain came up once. Its antigen is still unknown. The repertoire was sequenced with immunoSEQ multiplex PCR; TCRdb's copy has only in-frame clones and lacks some. The table shows about 300,000 clones, with around 76% occurring only once. The entry originates in a study of cytotoxic CD8 clonotypes in ibrutinib-treated CLL. Overall study: Partial responders around 25, complete 2; about twelve progressed and about 15 stayed in remission by median roughly 5.5 years. Response samples were taken after a median of approximately 12 months on treatment, range 6 to 36. The study, taken as a whole, reports: Few clonotypes were public, and these shrank or held steady under treatment. Clonality increased at ibrutinib response, then returned toward baseline at progression.

This receptor was obtained from a human donor with chronic lymphocytic leukemia. Source: PBMCs, taken at disease progression, from a patient treated with ibrutinib.

DNA for the CDR3: TGTGCCAGCAGCGTACAGCACGCCATGAACAATGAGCAGTTCTTC. Protein: CASSVQHAMNNEQFF. This sequence joins TRBV7-6 and TRBJ2-1; the D is unclear. V was cut by 5 bases and J by 5 bases, with 16 bases left in between. This CDR3 is 15 amino acids long. Germline loops: CDR1 SGHVS, CDR2 FNYEAQ. The variable domain in full, with the rest retrieved from reference TRBV7-6 and TRBJ2-1, is GAGVSQSPRYKVTKRGQDVALRCDPISGHVSLYWYRQALGQGPEFLTYFNYEAQQDKSGLPNDRFSAERPEGSISTLTIQRTEQRDSAMYRCASSVQHAMNNEQFFGPGTRLTVL.